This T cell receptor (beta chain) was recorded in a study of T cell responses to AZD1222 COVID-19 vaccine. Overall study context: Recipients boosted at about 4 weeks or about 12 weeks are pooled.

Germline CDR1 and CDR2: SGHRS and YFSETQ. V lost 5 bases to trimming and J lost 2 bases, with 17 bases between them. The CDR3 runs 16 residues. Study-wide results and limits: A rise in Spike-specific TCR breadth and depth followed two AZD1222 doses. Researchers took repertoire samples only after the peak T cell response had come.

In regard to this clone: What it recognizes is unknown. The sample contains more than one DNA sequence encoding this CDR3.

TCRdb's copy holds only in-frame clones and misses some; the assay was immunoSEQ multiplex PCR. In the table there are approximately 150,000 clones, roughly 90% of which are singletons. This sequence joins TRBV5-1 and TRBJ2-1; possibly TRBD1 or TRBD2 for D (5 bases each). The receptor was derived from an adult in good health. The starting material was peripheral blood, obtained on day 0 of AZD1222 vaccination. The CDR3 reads CASSLEGWGTYNEQFF. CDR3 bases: TGCGCCAGCAGTTTAGAGGGGTGGGGCACCTACAATGAGCAGTTCTTC.